The clone carrying this T cell receptor beta chain occurred a few times. The record originates from a study of blood T cell repertoires in COVID-19. Background on the study: The United States, Italy and Spain supplied acute and convalescent COVID-19 samples. Nucleic acid was either cDNA or gDNA, and it came from T cells, B-cell-depleted T cells, or PBMCs.

Germline V gene lookup returns CDR1 SGHAT and CDR2 FQNNGV. The CDR3 is made up of 16 amino acids. Trimming took 5 bases from V and 8 from J; bases not matched to a gene: 15. Authors' processing steps: Estimates of nucleated cell counts were drawn from the amplification of reference gene primers. TCRdb's table, derived via immunoSEQ multiplex PCR, lists solely in-frame clones and lacks some. The D gene and trimming were derived from the DNA, and the V and J assignments and clone size from that table. This table holds nearly 110,000 clones, over 65% found once. Seattle-derived patients entered the study during active infection and were followed longitudinally.

The clonotype originates from a man older than 75 with COVID-19, enrolled during active disease. What was sequenced was peripheral blood. V usage is TRBV11-2 and J usage is TRBJ1-2; 9 bases line up with TRBD1. Here the CDR3 reads CASSRPGTGTGGGYTF. The CDR3 bases are TGTGCCAGCAGCCGTCCCGGGACAGGGACGGGAGGAGGCTACACCTTC.